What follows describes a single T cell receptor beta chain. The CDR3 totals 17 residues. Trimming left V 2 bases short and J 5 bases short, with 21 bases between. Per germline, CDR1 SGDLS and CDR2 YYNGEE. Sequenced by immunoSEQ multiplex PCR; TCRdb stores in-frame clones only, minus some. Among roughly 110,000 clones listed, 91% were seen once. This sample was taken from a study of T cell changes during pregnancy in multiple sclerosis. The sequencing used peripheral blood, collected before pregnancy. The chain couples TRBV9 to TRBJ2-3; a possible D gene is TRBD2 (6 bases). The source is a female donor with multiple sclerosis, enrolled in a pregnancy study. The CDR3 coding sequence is TGTGCCAGCAGCGTGATAGGGGTGGAGGGGATGAAAGATACGCAGTATTTT. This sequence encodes CASSVIGVEGMKDTQYF.